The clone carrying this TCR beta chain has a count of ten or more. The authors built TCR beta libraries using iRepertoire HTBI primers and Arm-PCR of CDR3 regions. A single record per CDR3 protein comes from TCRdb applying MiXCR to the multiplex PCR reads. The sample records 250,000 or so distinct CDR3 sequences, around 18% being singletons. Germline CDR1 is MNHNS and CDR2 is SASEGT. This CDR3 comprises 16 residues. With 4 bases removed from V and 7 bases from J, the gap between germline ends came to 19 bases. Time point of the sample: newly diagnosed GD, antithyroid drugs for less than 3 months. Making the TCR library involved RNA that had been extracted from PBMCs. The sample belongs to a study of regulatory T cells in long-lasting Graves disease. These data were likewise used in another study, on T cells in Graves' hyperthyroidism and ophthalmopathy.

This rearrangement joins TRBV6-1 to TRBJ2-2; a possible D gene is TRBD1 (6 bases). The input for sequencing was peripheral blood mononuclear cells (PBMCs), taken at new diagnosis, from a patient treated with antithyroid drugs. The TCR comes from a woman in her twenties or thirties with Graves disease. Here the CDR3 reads CASSATLTGSGGELFF. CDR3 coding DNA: TGTGCCAGCAGTGCAACCCTCACAGGGTCCGGCGGGGAGCTGTTTTTT.